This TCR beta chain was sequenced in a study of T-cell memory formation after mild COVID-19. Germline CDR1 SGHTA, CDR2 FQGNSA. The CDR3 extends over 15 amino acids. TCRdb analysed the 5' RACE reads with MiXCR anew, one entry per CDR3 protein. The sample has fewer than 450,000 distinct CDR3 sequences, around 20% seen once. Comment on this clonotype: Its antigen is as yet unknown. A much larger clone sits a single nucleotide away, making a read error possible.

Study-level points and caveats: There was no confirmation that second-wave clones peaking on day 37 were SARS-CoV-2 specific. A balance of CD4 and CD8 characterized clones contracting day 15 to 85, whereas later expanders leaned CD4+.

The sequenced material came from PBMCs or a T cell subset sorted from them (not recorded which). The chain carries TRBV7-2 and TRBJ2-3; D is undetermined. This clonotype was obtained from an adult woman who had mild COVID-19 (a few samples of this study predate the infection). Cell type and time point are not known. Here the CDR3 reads CDSSHPASLSDTQYF. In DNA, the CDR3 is TGTGACAGCAGCCACCCTGCATCCCTCTCGGATACGCAGTATTTT.